Listed below are T cell receptor beta chains from one sample, sequenced in a study of post-analysis software for immune sequencing data. TCRdb recomputed calls from the PCR reads with MiXCR, one row per CDR3 protein. Of some 690,000 distinct CDR3 sequences listed, approximately 60% are singletons. The sample was blood. Source of these receptors: a girl aged 2 to 9 with multiple sclerosis. The conserved cysteine and the conserved F or W are not part of the CDR3 here. The order of the fields is V gene, CDR3 protein.

V: TRBV15
CDR3: ATSRDRTNQPQH

V: TRBV29-1
CDR3: SVEKLEGVEQF

V: TRBV9
CDR3: ASSSGPAQETQY

V: TRBV25-1
CDR3: ASSVAGTDYGYT

V: TRBV12-3/TRBV12-4
CDR3: ASSSGLAYEQY

V: TRBV25-1
CDR3: ASSVTGGEQF

V: TRBV7-2
CDR3: ASSVEVTGELF

V: TRBV4-3
CDR3: ASSQDERTLSTDTQY

V: TRBV19
CDR3: ASSAGGTAVYGYT

V: TRBV3-1
CDR3: ASSPTGQGYNEQF

V: TRBV6-5
CDR3: ASNNGGLSSNTEAF

V: TRBV24-1
CDR3: ATSDVLAGTSTDTQY

V: TRBV5-5
CDR3: ASSLELTGASRVQPQH

V: TRBV20-1
CDR3: SARDSRGHDEQY

V: TRBV29-1
CDR3: SVESGLAGGEQY

V: TRBV25-1
CDR3: ASSETGSDTQY

V: TRBV20-1
CDR3: SARVQWASGIFSYNEQF

V: TRBV3-1
CDR3: ASSQGRDNSPLH

V: TRBV12-3/TRBV12-4
CDR3: ASSPQRGAFNEQF

V: TRBV7-3
CDR3: ASSLALSDEQY

V: TRBV6-5
CDR3: ASSPRTGSLHEQY

V: TRBV5-1
CDR3: ASSWTGNSGGELF

V: TRBV12-3/TRBV12-4
CDR3: AGSLYGAYEQY

V: TRBV6-5
CDR3: ASRPTSSNQPQH

V: TRBV25-1
CDR3: ASSGNRDDNEQF

V: TRBV20-1
CDR3: SGTERQETQY

V: TRBV12-3/TRBV12-4
CDR3: ASSSYGINYEQY

V: TRBV20-1
CDR3: SARVLSTTSNTEAF

V: TRBV29-1
CDR3: SPTTSGGKEQY

V: TRBV18
CDR3: ASSPLGQGHQPQH

V: TRBV10-3
CDR3: AISDNSLYEQY

V: TRBV21-1
CDR3: TFLTSLRTDTQY

V: TRBV12-3/TRBV12-4
CDR3: ASSSNGRSEEQY

V: TRBV29-1
CDR3: SVEESAGQPQH

V: TRBV7-2
CDR3: ASSLVSWAGRINEQF

V: TRBV7-2
CDR3: ASSFVTGDYEQY

V: TRBV11-1
CDR3: ASSLQSDERY

V: TRBV12-3/TRBV12-4
CDR3: ASSPRTGGDIQY

V: TRBV7-2
CDR3: ASSFILATDTQY

V: TRBV10-2
CDR3: ASTSGTSLNEQF

V: TRBV20-1
CDR3: SARDSPLYGYT

V: TRBV9
CDR3: ASSVHGGPSVSSYNEQF